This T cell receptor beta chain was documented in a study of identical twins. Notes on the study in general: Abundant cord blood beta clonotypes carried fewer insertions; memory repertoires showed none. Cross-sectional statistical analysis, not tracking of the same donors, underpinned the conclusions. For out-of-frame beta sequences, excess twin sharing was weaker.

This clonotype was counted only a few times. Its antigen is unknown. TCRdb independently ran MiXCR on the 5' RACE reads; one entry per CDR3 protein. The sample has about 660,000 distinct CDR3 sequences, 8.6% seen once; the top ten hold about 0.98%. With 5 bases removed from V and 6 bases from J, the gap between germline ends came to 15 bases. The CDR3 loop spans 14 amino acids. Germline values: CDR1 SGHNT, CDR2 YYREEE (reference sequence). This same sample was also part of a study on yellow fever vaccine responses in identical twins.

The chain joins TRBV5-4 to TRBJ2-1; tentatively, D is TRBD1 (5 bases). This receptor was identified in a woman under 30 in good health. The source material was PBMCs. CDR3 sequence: CASRGSPQGNEQFF. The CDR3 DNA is TGTGCCAGCAGAGGCTCCCCTCAGGGCAATGAGCAGTTCTTC.